The 8 T cell receptor beta chains below all came from one sample that was sequenced in a study of beta chain features in type 1 diabetes. Findings of the study overall: In every one of the four CD4+ subsets, TCRB CDR3s were moderately but significantly shorter in Type 1 diabetes patients.

These TCRs' antigens remain unknown. Expressed TCRB transcripts were sequenced because the isolated RNA had all been reverse transcribed beforehand. TCRdb's table, derived via immunoSEQ multiplex PCR, lists solely in-frame clones and lacks some. This sample yields 150,000 to 200,000 clones, of which around 63% are seen a single time; approximately 0.09% belongs to the top ten. Sample: naive CD4+ T cells from blood. Every receptor here comes from a man aged 25-45 years with type 1 diabetes.

The chain combines TRBV28 with TRBJ1-4; 7 bases are a match to TRBD1. The CDR3 totals 13 residues. Germline CDR1 and CDR2: MDHEN and SYDVKM. V lost 5 bases to trimming and J lost 8 bases; unmatched junction nucleotides: 5. The CDR3 nucleotides are TGTGCCAGCAGTGGGGAAGGGGGCGAAAAACTGTTTTTT. Translated: CASSGEGGEKLFF.

The gene calls are TRBV2 and TRBJ2-7; D is possibly TRBD1 (5 bases). Trimming stripped 2 bases from V and 2 bases from J, with 10 bases between. The CDR3 length is 14 residues. Germline CDR1 reads SNHLY; CDR2 reads FYNNEI. This CDR3 reads CASSERLGAYEQYF. The CDR3 DNA sequence: TGTGCCAGCAGTGAACGGCTAGGGGCCTACGAGCAGTACTTC.

CDR3 sequence: CASSQTWGQETQYF. The CDR3 DNA sequence: TGCGCCAGCAGCCAAACCTGGGGTCAAGAGACCCAGTACTTC. This chain connects TRBV4-3 to TRBJ2-5; D gene ambiguous. This CDR3 spans 14 amino acids. The germline V gene has CDR1 LGHNA and CDR2 YSLEER. The ends were cut back, 2 bases at V and 2 bases at J, with 9 bases in the middle.

The chain combines TRBV25-1 with TRBJ2-5; no clear D. CDR1 is MGHDK and CDR2 is SYGVNS in the germline V gene. The CDR3 is made up of 14 amino acids. Deletions cut 6 bases from V and 0 bases from J, with 11 bases between. Here the CDR3 reads CASREADYQETQYF. The CDR3 region has the DNA TGTGCCAGCAGGGAAGCAGACTACCAAGAGACCCAGTACTTC.

This clone was seen only a few times. The V call is TRBV19, the J call TRBJ2-7, with D perhaps TRBD1 (5 bases). Germline V gives CDR1 LNHDA, CDR2 SQIVND (reference sequence). This CDR3 is built from 13 residues. Deletions cut 2 bases from V and 4 bases from J, with 9 bases between. The chain's CDR3 is CASSIQGTYEQYF. The CDR3 DNA follows: TGTGCCAGTAGTATACAGGGTACTTACGAGCAGTACTTC.

This clone appeared once. The chain joins TRBV25-1 to TRBJ1-3; D is ambiguous. Trimming cost V 1 base and J 7 bases, with 14 bases left between them. The CDR3 is 15 residues long. Germline CDR1 reads MGHDK; CDR2 reads SYGVNS. The CDR3 region has the DNA TGTGCCAGCAGTGAATTATTGACAAACCCCAACACCATATATTTT. Encoded protein: CASSELLTNPNTIYF.

The V gene is TRBV11-2, the J gene TRBJ2-4; D possibly corresponds to TRBD1 (6 bases). V dropped 4 bases and J dropped 1 base, with 14 bases sitting between them. Germline values: CDR1 SGHAT, CDR2 FQNNGV. The CDR3 is 16 residues long. The CDR3 protein is CASSSYRESAKNIQYF. Written as DNA, the CDR3 is TGTGCCAGCAGCTCATACAGGGAGTCCGCCAAAAACATTCAGTACTTC.

The chain joins TRBV29-1 to TRBJ2-4, with D perhaps given as TRBD1 or TRBD2 (6 bases each). Trimming removed 3 bases at V and 0 bases at J, with 15 bases between. CDR3 length equals 16 residues. CDR1 is SQVTM and CDR2 is ANQGSEA in the germline V gene. CDR3 in DNA: TGCAGCGTTGACGGGGGCCAGTCCCTAGCCAAAAACATTCAGTACTTC. Translating gives CSVDGGQSLAKNIQYF. Complete variable domain (other parts from reference TRBV29-1 and TRBJ2-4): SAVISQKPSRDICQRGTSLTIQCQVDSQVTMMFWYRQQPGQSLTLIATANQGSEATYESGFVIDKFPISRPNLTFSTLTVSNMSPEDSSIYLCSVDGGQSLAKNIQYFGAGTRLSVL.